These T cell receptor beta chains were read from a single sample in a study of blood T cells in healthy people across ages. A single record per CDR3 protein comes from TCRdb applying MiXCR to the 5' RACE reads. The profile shows roughly 1.5 million distinct CDR3 sequences, roughly 43% of them singletons. The material sequenced was blood. The receptors come from a woman aged 18-35 years in good health. CDR3s include the opening cysteine and the closing phenylalanine or tryptophan. Fields, in order: D gene, J gene, clone size, V gene, CDR3 DNA, CDR3 protein. D genes are given only for firm matches. For some rows the clone size is stated as once, few or many, or as a class when expanded; others skip it.

d_gene: TRBD2; j_gene: TRBJ2-7; abundance: few; v_gene: TRBV27; CDR3nt: TGTGCCAGCAGTTTCGGTAGCGGGTACTCCTACGAGCAGTACTTC; CDR3aa: CASSFGSGYSYEQYF
d_gene: TRBD1; j_gene: TRBJ1-3; abundance: -; v_gene: TRBV7-2; CDR3nt: TGTGCCAGCACCCCATTACAGGGGACTGGAAACACCATATATTTT; CDR3aa: CASTPLQGTGNTIYF
d_gene: -; j_gene: TRBJ1-1; abundance: -; v_gene: TRBV6-5; CDR3nt: TGTGCCAGCACCTCCCGGGCATTGAACACTGAAGCTTTCTTT; CDR3aa: CASTSRALNTEAFF
d_gene: -; j_gene: TRBJ2-7; abundance: few; v_gene: TRBV6-2/TRBV6-3; CDR3nt: TGTGCCAGCAGTTACCGCCTTGGGGTCTACGAGCAGTACTTC; CDR3aa: CASSYRLGVYEQYF
d_gene: -; j_gene: TRBJ2-1; abundance: few; v_gene: TRBV5-1; CDR3nt: TGCGCCAGCAGCTTGGGGTACCCTCCGGGGGGCGAAAGGCTCGTTAGAAACAATGAGCAGTTCTTC; CDR3aa: CASSLGYPPGGERLVRNNEQFF
d_gene: TRBD2; j_gene: TRBJ2-3; abundance: -; v_gene: TRBV23-1; CDR3nt: TGCGCCACCCTGGACAGTAATCTACTAGCGGCTAGGTCAGATACGCAGTATTTT; CDR3aa: CATLDSNLLAARSDTQYF
d_gene: -; j_gene: TRBJ2-7; abundance: -; v_gene: TRBV12-3/TRBV12-4; CDR3nt: TGTGCCAGCAGCTCCGGGACTGCCAGCGGCGAGCAGTACTTC; CDR3aa: CASSSGTASGEQYF
d_gene: -; j_gene: TRBJ2-2; abundance: -; v_gene: TRBV6-1; CDR3nt: TGTGCCAGCAGTGACAGGGTCCGGGAGCTGTTTTTT; CDR3aa: CASSDRVRELFF
d_gene: TRBD1; j_gene: TRBJ2-5; abundance: -; v_gene: TRBV20-1; CDR3nt: TGCAGTGCTAGCTCAACAGGGGCGGTTGAGACCCAGTACTTC; CDR3aa: CSASSTGAVETQYF
d_gene: -; j_gene: TRBJ2-1; abundance: many; v_gene: TRBV20-1; CDR3nt: TGCAGCGCCTCAGGGGGGGGCTACAATGAGCAGTTCTTC; CDR3aa: CSASGGGYNEQFF
d_gene: -; j_gene: TRBJ1-5; abundance: few; v_gene: TRBV29-1; CDR3nt: TGCAGCGAAACGGGACGGCCCTATAGCAATCAGCCCCAGCATTTT; CDR3aa: CSETGRPYSNQPQHF